This T cell receptor beta chain is from a study of blood T cell repertoires in COVID-19. Study summary: The United States, Italy and Spain provided the acute and convalescent COVID-19 samples. Sample material is recorded as cDNA or gDNA derived from T cells, B-cell-depleted T cells, or PBMCs.

Under the authors' procedure: Nucleated cell counts were estimated from reference gene primer amplification. The repertoire was sequenced with immunoSEQ multiplex PCR; TCRdb's copy has only in-frame clones and lacks some. The DNA gave D and trimming, while V, J and clone size come from that table. The sample records 170,000 or so clones, 84% being singletons. The CDR3 has 16 residues. Germline trimming cut 6 bases from V and 2 bases from J; bases unmatched to any gene: 10. Germline V CDR1 and CDR2: KGHSH, LQKENI. The receptor was isolated from a man aged 18-30 years with active or convalescent COVID-19. The genes are TRBV18 and TRBJ2-7; 10 bases agree with TRBD1. What was sequenced was peripheral blood. For the CDR3, the DNA is TGTGCCAGCTCCTCTTTGGGACAGGGGATCACCTACGAGCAGTACTTC. Translation: CASSSLGQGITYEQYF.